A single sample gave rise to the 20 T cell receptor beta chains below, sequenced in a study of blood T cell repertoires in COVID-19. Some clones are missing from TCRdb's copy, which holds only in-frame ones; the method was immunoSEQ multiplex PCR. This sample has some 21,000 clones; around 80% occur once, and the top ten carry 13%. Sequenced sample: peripheral blood. These receptors were taken from a man in his 60s with active COVID-19.

This chain uses TRBV19 with TRBJ2-6; unclear D gene. Germline-derived CDR1 and CDR2 are LNHDA and SQIVND (reference sequence). Trimming shortened V by 8 bases and J by 2 bases, and 10 bases separated the two germline ends. The CDR3 has 14 amino acids. CDR3 residues: CASGQDPGANVLTF. CDR3 DNA sequence: TGTGCCAGTGGGCAAGATCCTGGGGCCAACGTCCTGACTTTC. The whole variable domain, filled in from reference TRBV19 and TRBJ2-6, reads DGGITQSPKYLFRKEGQNVTLSCEQNLNHDAMYWYRQDPGQGLRLIYYSQIVNDFQKGDIAEGYSVSREKKESFPLTVTSAQKNPTAFYLCASGQDPGANVLTFGAGSRLTVL.

The gene calls are TRBV29-1 and TRBJ1-1, with D hard to call. Germline loops: CDR1 SQVTM, CDR2 ANQGSEA. Trimming took off 6 bases at V and 1 base at J, with 6 bases between the two ends. This CDR3 region has 11 residues. The CDR3 protein is CSVGENTEAFF. CDR3 DNA: TGCAGCGTCGGGGAGAACACTGAAGCTTTCTTT. The full variable domain, in which reference TRBV29-1 and TRBJ1-1 provide the parts outside the CDR3, is SAVISQKPSRDICQRGTSLTIQCQVDSQVTMMFWYRQQPGQSLTLIATANQGSEATYESGFVIDKFPISRPNLTFSTLTVSNMSPEDSSIYLCSVGENTEAFFGQGTRLTVV.

The J gene is TRBJ1-5, the V gene TRBV6-5; D remains unclear. Germline CDR1 reads MNHEY; CDR2 reads SVGAGI. There are 12 residues in the CDR3. V shed 6 bases and J shed 8 bases, with 11 bases lying between them. The CDR3 DNA reads TGTGCCAGCAGAAACCCTAGCGAGCCCCAGCATTTT. As protein: CASRNPSEPQHF.

The J gene is TRBJ2-1, the V gene TRBV7-8, with 9 bases that match TRBD2. Trimming took 1 base from V and 3 from J; bases not matched to a gene: 1. This CDR3 comprises 15 residues. The germline CDR1 and CDR2 sequences are SGHVS and FQNEAQ. CDR3 protein: CASSLGLADYNEQFF. The CDR3, as DNA: TGTGCCAGCAGCTTAGGACTAGCGGACTACAATGAGCAGTTCTTC.

This rearrangement joins TRBV4-1 to TRBJ2-7, with 11 bases identical to TRBD2. CDR3 length: 15 residues. The germline V gene has CDR1 MGHRA and CDR2 YSYEKL. J was trimmed by 4 bases and V by 1 base; bases with no gene match: 3. The chain's CDR3 is CASSQGLAGRYEQYF. The CDR3 DNA sequence: TGCGCCAGCAGCCAAGGACTAGCGGGGCGATACGAGCAGTACTTC.

This chain connects TRBV10-2 to TRBJ2-3; maybe TRBD1 (6 bases). V was trimmed by 6 bases and J by 4 bases, leaving 17 bases between them. This CDR3 has 15 residues. The germline CDR1 and CDR2 sequences are WSHSY and SAAADI. The CDR3 DNA sequence: TGCGCCAGCAGCGCCGGACAGAACACCGCAGATACGCAGTATTTT. Residues: CASSAGQNTADTQYF.

J is TRBJ2-1 and V is TRBV11-2; D is perhaps TRBD2 (5 bases). From germline, CDR1 is SGHAT and CDR2 FQNNGV. Trimming left V 2 bases short and J 0 bases short, with 11 bases between. There are 16 residues in the CDR3. CDR3 DNA sequence: TGTGCCAGCAGCTTAAGCGGCCTAAGCTCCTACAATGAGCAGTTCTTC. This sequence encodes CASSLSGLSSYNEQFF. Full variable domain (missing parts from reference TRBV11-2 and TRBJ2-1): EAGVAQSPRYKIIEKRQSVAFWCNPISGHATLYWYQQILGQGPKLLIQFQNNGVVDDSQLPKDRFSAERLKGVDSTLKIQPAKLEDSAVYLCASSLSGLSSYNEQFFGPGTRLTVL.

The J gene is TRBJ2-2, the V gene TRBV28; TRBD2 might be the D (6 bases). The germline V gene encodes CDR1 MDHEN and CDR2 SYDVKM. The CDR3 spans 15 residues. Between the trimmed V and J ends, which lost 3 bases and 3 bases, there was a span of 11 bases. The CDR3 bases are TGTGCCAGCAGTTTCGGGGGTTCGGACACCGGGGAGCTGTTTTTT. It is translated as CASSFGGSDTGELFF.

The chain links TRBV5-8 to TRBJ2-1, with D tentatively TRBD2 (5 bases). The CDR3 loop spans 18 amino acids. The germline V gene has CDR1 SGHTS and CDR2 YDEGEE. Trimming stripped 1 base from V and 0 bases from J, with 17 bases between. The CDR3 spells CASSLNPGGGSSYNEQFF. CDR3 DNA sequence: TGTGCCAGCAGCTTGAATCCCGGAGGAGGAAGCTCCTACAATGAGCAGTTCTTC.

The gene calls are TRBV19 and TRBJ1-5; D is possibly TRBD1 (5 bases). This CDR3 comprises 15 residues. The V gene lost 8 bases and the J gene lost 1 base, with 15 bases spanning the gap. The germline CDR1 and CDR2 sequences are LNHDA and SQIVND (reference sequence). CDR3 residues: CASRMGRPSNQPQHF. CDR3 in DNA: TGTGCCAGTCGCATGGGGCGACCCAGCAATCAGCCCCAGCATTTT.

The chain joins TRBV14 to TRBJ2-3, with D uncertain. V was clipped by 0 bases and J by 3 bases, with 10 bases between them. CDR1 and CDR2 from the germline V gene are SGHDN and FVKESK. CDR3 size: 15 residues. CDR3 sequence (DNA): TGTGCCAGCAGCCAAGAGGCGGCTTGGACAGATACGCAGTATTTT. As protein: CASSQEAAWTDTQYF.

This clone was observed once. V is TRBV4-2 and J is TRBJ1-2; D unclear. This CDR3 is 14 amino acids long. CDR1 and CDR2 (germline): LGHNA, YNFKEQ. V was trimmed by 0 bases and J by 11 bases, leaving 16 bases between them. This CDR3 reads CASSQDPPRVNYTF. The CDR3 nucleotides read TGTGCCAGCAGCCAAGATCCCCCCCGGGTTAATTACACCTTC.

The V and J genes are TRBV27 and TRBJ2-2; 11 nucleotides match TRBD1. CDR3 length equals 15 residues. CDR1 MNHEY and CDR2 SMNVEV come from the germline V gene (reference sequence). V was pared by 3 bases and J by 6 bases, with 3 bases of the junction left unmatched. This CDR3 is CASSFWTGGPGELFF. The CDR3 DNA sequence: TGTGCCAGCAGTTTCTGGACAGGGGGCCCCGGGGAGCTGTTTTTT.

The CDR3 protein is CASSQIHAIIAKNIQYF. As DNA, the CDR3 is TGCGCCAGCAGCCAAATACACGCAATTATAGCCAAAAACATTCAGTACTTC. The chain combines TRBV4-1 with TRBJ2-4; D is uncertain. Germline V lookup: CDR1 MGHRA, CDR2 YSYEKL. Trimming shortened V by 2 bases and J by 0 bases, and 14 bases separated the two germline ends. CDR3 length: 17 residues.

In this sample, this clone turned up once. The genes are TRBV19 and TRBJ2-5; 10 bases agree with TRBD1. Germline values: CDR1 LNHDA, CDR2 SQIVND (reference sequence). The CDR3 spans 12 residues. The J segment lost 6 bases and the V segment lost 6 bases, leaving 1 base of the junction unmatched. The DNA of the CDR3 is TGTGCCAGTAGGGGACAGGGGCAGACCCAGTACTTC. This sequence encodes CASRGQGQTQYF. Full variable domain (missing parts from reference TRBV19 and TRBJ2-5): DGGITQSPKYLFRKEGQNVTLSCEQNLNHDAMYWYRQDPGQGLRLIYYSQIVNDFQKGDIAEGYSVSREKKESFPLTVTSAQKNPTAFYLCASRGQGQTQYFGPGTRLLVL.

V gene TRBV9 combines with J gene TRBJ2-1; TRBD1 is a possible D gene (5 bases). V was shortened by 0 bases and J by 3 bases, with 10 bases between the two germline ends. This CDR3 contains 15 residues. Germline V gene data show CDR1 as SGDLS and CDR2 as YYNGEE. CDR3 sequence: CASSVGRVIYNEQFF. The CDR3 region has the DNA TGTGCCAGCAGCGTAGGCAGGGTGATCTACAATGAGCAGTTCTTC.

This clone was recorded once. V usage is TRBV9 and J usage is TRBJ2-1; TRBD1 aligns across 7 bases. The CDR3 loop spans 13 amino acids. V lost 4 bases, J lost 4 bases, and 2 bases stayed unmatched. Germline V gene sequence: CDR1 SGDLS, CDR2 YYNGEE. The chain's CDR3 is CASSSDRYNEQFF. The CDR3 coding sequence is TGTGCCAGCAGCTCGGACAGGTACAATGAGCAGTTCTTC. The whole variable domain, filled in from reference TRBV9 and TRBJ2-1, reads DSGVTQTPKHLITATGQRVTLRCSPRSGDLSVYWYQQSLDQGLQFLIQYYNGEERAKGNILERFSAQQFPDLHSELNLSSLELGDSALYFCASSSDRYNEQFFGPGTRLTVL.

The CDR3 is CASRNLGQGVTGELFF. The CDR3 DNA is TGTGCCAGCCGGAACCTGGGACAGGGGGTTACCGGGGAGCTGTTTTTT. The V call is TRBV19, the J call TRBJ2-2; 11 nucleotides align to TRBD1. CDR1 is LNHDA and CDR2 is SQIVND in the germline V gene (reference sequence). V shed 9 bases and J 5 bases; nucleotides not matched to a gene: 11. This CDR3 has 16 amino acids.

The gene calls are TRBV30 and TRBJ2-3; 10 bases match TRBD2. V lost 5 bases to trimming and J lost 5 bases; unmatched junction nucleotides: 13. The germline V gene encodes CDR1 GTSNPN and CDR2 SVGIG (reference sequence). CDR3 size: 16 residues. CDR3 protein: CAWSRGASGSGDTQYF. In DNA form, the CDR3 reads TGTGCCTGGTCCAGGGGCGCTAGCGGGAGCGGAGATACGCAGTATTTT.

The chain joins TRBV27 to TRBJ2-7, with 9 nucleotides matching TRBD1. Germline loops: CDR1 MNHEY, CDR2 SMNVEV (reference sequence). The CDR3 sequence is 14 residues long. The trim removed 3 bases at V and 2 bases at J, leaving 2 bases unmatched. This CDR3 is CASSFNRGPYEQYF. The CDR3 bases are TGTGCCAGCAGTTTCAACAGGGGGCCCTACGAGCAGTACTTC.